This T cell receptor (beta chain) emerged from a study of post-analysis software for immune sequencing data. Study information: The disease courses covered relapsing-remitting, secondary progressive and progressive-relapsing multiple sclerosis.

Incorporated into the TCR beta cDNA libraries were unique molecular identifiers, which served to reduce PCR and sequencing biases. The T cell input of about 0.95 to 11 million gave about 470,000 cDNA molecules. TCRdb independently ran MiXCR on the PCR reads; one entry per CDR3 protein. The sample has about 540,000 distinct CDR3 sequences; under 40% are singletons. Of note for this clonotype: The target antigen is unknown.

Findings of the study overall: People with multiple sclerosis had a significantly lower normalized Chao1 diversity than controls did. Those samples that were prepared in the same batch co-clustered strongly by F measure.

Sequenced input: blood. The clonotype comes from a girl aged 2-17 years with multiple sclerosis.

The CDR3 sequence is CASSLGGLAGGRQETQYF. DNA of the CDR3: TGTGCCAGCAGCCTGGGAGGGCTAGCGGGGGGACGACAAGAGACCCAGTACTTC. The chain is built from TRBV13 and TRBJ2-5; 11 bases are shared with TRBD2. Per the germline V gene, CDR1 is PRHDT and CDR2 is FYEKMQ (reference sequence). J gave up 2 bases and V 5 bases, and 13 bases lay outside the gene matches. CDR3 size: 18 residues.